These 29 T cell receptor beta chains share one sample of origin, sequenced in a study of cytomegalovirus exposure and HLA in healthy donors. Vbeta (60) and Jbeta (13) primers were used in the PCR. Method: immunoSEQ multiplex PCR; TCRdb's copy keeps in-frame clones and lacks some. The repertoire holds approximately 190,000 clones, with 80% to 85% as singletons. The specimen sequenced was PBMCs. Every receptor here comes from a woman aged 18-30 years in good health and CMV-seronegative.

The chain uses TRBV27 and TRBJ1-2, with 8 bases aligning to TRBD1. Losses at the gene ends were 7 bases for V and 7 bases for J; bases not matched to a gene: 14. CDR1 is MNHEY and CDR2 is SMNVEV in the germline V gene (reference sequence). The CDR3 runs 15 residues. The CDR3 bases are TGTGCCAGCAAGGTGGAGGCGGGACAGGTTTTTGGCTACACCTTC. It translates to CASKVEAGQVFGYTF.

The chain links TRBV7-8 to TRBJ2-7; 9 nucleotides agree with TRBD1. From germline, CDR1 is SGHVS and CDR2 FQNEAQ. The CDR3 is made up of 12 amino acids. The DNA for the CDR3 is TGTGTGGTGGGGACAGGGTCCTACGAGCAGTACGTC. It specifies CVVGTGSYEQYV.

The chain joins TRBV6-5 to TRBJ2-2, with D perhaps TRBD1 (6 bases). Trimming cost V 6 bases and J 2 bases, with 13 bases left between them. There are 15 residues in the CDR3. Germline loops: CDR1 MNHEY, CDR2 SVGAGI. The CDR3 DNA reads TGTGCCAGCAGCTCCGGACAGATCAACACCGGGGAGCTGTTTTTT. The encoded protein is CASSSGQINTGELFF.

V and J are TRBV19 and TRBJ1-1, with unresolved D. This CDR3 spans 14 amino acids. The ends were cut back, 1 base at V and 1 base at J, with 7 bases in the middle. Germline loops: CDR1 LNHDA, CDR2 SQIVND (reference sequence). As DNA, the CDR3 is TGTGCCAGTAGTATAGTTGCGGGGAACACTGAAGCTTTCTTT. As protein: CASSIVAGNTEAFF.

The chain uses TRBV30 and TRBJ2-2; the match to TRBD1 covers 8 bases. Germline assignment: CDR1 GTSNPN and CDR2 SVGIG (reference sequence). There are 16 residues in the CDR3. The V segment lost 7 bases and the J segment 5 bases; nucleotides outside the gene matches: 15. The CDR3 nucleotides read TGTGCCTCCGAGGAGTTGACAGGGGAAGGGACCGGGGAGCTGTTTTTT. Its translation is CASEELTGEGTGELFF.

The chain uses TRBV4-1 and TRBJ1-5; 10 positions match TRBD1. This CDR3 comprises 16 residues. Germline V lookup: CDR1 MGHRA, CDR2 YSYEKL. Losses at the gene ends were 1 base for V and 6 bases for J; bases not matched to a gene: 6. Written as DNA, the CDR3 is TGCGCCAGCAGCCAAGCGGGACAGGGGATGAGTCAGCCCCAGCATTTT. Translation: CASSQAGQGMSQPQHF.

The V and J genes are TRBV19 and TRBJ1-2; D gene uncertain. V dropped 7 bases and J dropped 8 bases, with 11 bases sitting between them. CDR1 LNHDA and CDR2 SQIVND come from the germline V gene (reference sequence). This CDR3 has 11 residues. The CDR3 DNA sequence: TGTGCCAGTAACGCTTTAGAGGGCTACACCTTC. Translating gives CASNALEGYTF.

V is TRBV6-1 and J is TRBJ1-1; a possible D gene is TRBD1 (6 bases). Trimming left V 3 bases short and J 5 bases short, with 22 bases between. Per the germline V gene, CDR1 is MNHNS and CDR2 is SASEGT. There are 17 residues in the CDR3. For the CDR3, the DNA is TGTGCCAGCAGTGACGCCGTGGGACACGGGACGGATACTGAAGCTTTCTTT. Residues: CASSDAVGHGTDTEAFF.

As to this clone: One end of the junction fails to match germline, which may point to a read error. The chain employs TRBV27 and TRBJ1-5, with D uncertain. The CDR3 covers 15 residues. Per germline, CDR1 MNHEY and CDR2 SMNVEV (reference sequence). This CDR3 is CASSPKIDSNRPQHF. The CDR3 DNA sequence: TGTGCCAGCAGTCCCAAAATAGATAGCAATCGGCCCCAGCATTTT.

The chain uses TRBV27 and TRBJ2-1, with D perhaps TRBD2 (6 bases). The V gene's germline CDR1 is MNHEY and CDR2 SMNVEV (reference sequence). The CDR3 is 15 residues long. The V end was cut by 6 bases, the J end by 0 bases, with 12 bases between. The CDR3 sequence: CASSLDGSSYNEQFF. In DNA, the CDR3 is TGTGCCAGCAGCTTAGACGGGAGCTCCTACAATGAGCAGTTCTTC.

J is TRBJ2-1 and V is TRBV27, with D perhaps matching TRBD2 (6 bases). The V end was cut by 6 bases, the J end by 2 bases, with 8 bases between. CDR1 is MNHEY, CDR2 SMNVEV, per germline (reference sequence). The CDR3 sequence is 13 residues long. For the CDR3, the DNA is TGTGCCAGCAGCCCTAGCGCCTACAATGAGCAGTTCTTC. This gives the protein CASSPSAYNEQFF.

This clone was seen a few times. The rearrangement uses TRBV5-1 and TRBJ2-6, with D possibly TRBD2 on 6 matching bases. The CDR3 covers 16 residues. The V end lost 4 bases, the J end lost 5 bases, and 16 bases lay between the germline ends. Germline CDR1 and CDR2: SGHRS and YFSETQ. The CDR3 DNA is TGCGCCAGCAGCGTTACTTCAGGAGGGCGGGCCAACGTCCTGACTTTC. Protein product: CASSVTSGGRANVLTF.

V usage is TRBV27 and J usage is TRBJ2-7; 7 nucleotides match TRBD1. V was pared by 6 bases and J by 2 bases, with 7 bases of the junction left unmatched. This CDR3 contains 14 residues. CDR1 is MNHEY and CDR2 is SMNVEV in the germline V gene (reference sequence). DNA of the CDR3: TGTGCCAGCAGCCTTACAGGGGCGGCCTACGAGCAGTACGTC. The encoded protein is CASSLTGAAYEQYV.

This clone was counted once. The chain couples TRBV6-5 to TRBJ2-7, with D tentatively TRBD2 (7 bases). Between the trimmed V and J ends, which lost 4 bases and 7 bases, there was a span of 14 bases. The CDR3 consists of 13 residues. Germline V CDR1 and CDR2: MNHEY, SVGAGI. CDR3 DNA sequence: TGTGCCAGCAGTTCACGGGGGGCATGGGAGCAGTACTTC. Protein sequence: CASSSRGAWEQYF.

The chain recombines TRBV6-5 with TRBJ2-3, with 10 bases aligning to TRBD1. The V segment lost 7 bases and the J segment 1 base; nucleotides outside the gene matches: 5. Germline CDR1 MNHEY, CDR2 SVGAGI. The CDR3 consists of 15 residues. In nucleotides, the CDR3 is TGTGCCAGCAAAGGGGGGACAGGGGGCACAGATACGCAGTATTTT. Translating it yields CASKGGTGGTDTQYF.

The chain is built from TRBV27 and TRBJ2-7; 8 nucleotides agree with TRBD1. V was pared by 6 bases and J by 5 bases, with 9 bases of the junction left unmatched. The CDR3 is made up of 14 amino acids. CDR1 is MNHEY, CDR2 SMNVEV, per germline (reference sequence). The CDR3 DNA reads TGTGCCAGCAGCCAACAGGACAGGGCCCACGAGCAGTACTTC. Residues: CASSQQDRAHEQYF.

The chain joins TRBV7-2 to TRBJ2-7, with 10 bases lining up with TRBD2. CDR1 is SGHTA, CDR2 FQGNSA, per germline. Trimming took 1 base from V and 3 from J; bases not matched to a gene: 3. The CDR3 extends over 15 amino acids. The CDR3 loop reads CASSLDASGSYEQYF. DNA for the CDR3: TGTGCCAGCAGCTTAGATGCTAGCGGGAGCTACGAGCAGTACTTC. The entire variable domain, with the rest obtained from reference TRBV7-2 and TRBJ2-7, is as follows: GAGVSQSPSNKVTEKGKDVELRCDPISGHTALYWYRQSLGQGLEFLIYFQGNSAPDKSGLPSDRFSAERTGGSVSTLTIQRTQQEDSAVYLCASSLDASGSYEQYFGPGTRLTVT.

Concerning this clone itself: This sample also contains other DNA sequences that code for the same CDR3. This chain links TRBV7-2 with TRBJ2-1; weak D call: TRBD2 (6 bases). The ends were cut back, 1 base at V and 1 base at J, with 8 bases in the middle. This CDR3 contains 15 residues. Germline assignment: CDR1 SGHTA and CDR2 FQGNSA. This CDR3 is CASSLGLASYNEQFF. The CDR3 bases are TGTGCCAGCAGCTTAGGGCTAGCGTCCTACAATGAGCAGTTCTTC.

This clone was found once. The chain couples TRBV7-9 to TRBJ1-3, with no clear D. The CDR3 length is 15 residues. Germline CDR1 and CDR2: SEHNR and FQNEAQ (reference sequence). Trimming removed 2 bases at V and 2 bases at J, with 10 bases between. The CDR3 reads CASSLQHAAGNTIYF. In DNA form, the CDR3 reads TGTGCCAGCAGCTTACAACACGCGGCTGGAAACACCATATATTTT.

The chain uses TRBV28 and TRBJ2-1; 16 nucleotides align to TRBD2. There are 18 residues in the CDR3. J was trimmed by 9 bases and V by 5 bases; bases with no gene match: 13. Germline V gives CDR1 MDHEN, CDR2 SYDVKM. In DNA, the CDR3 is TGTGCCAGCAGTATCCCAGTTTGGGGACTAGCGGGAGGGGGTGAGCAGTTCTTC. It is translated as CASSIPVWGLAGGGEQFF.

The rearrangement uses TRBV19 and TRBJ2-7; TRBD1 is a possible D gene (5 bases). This CDR3 region has 14 residues. CDR1 and CDR2 (germline): LNHDA, SQIVND (reference sequence). Trimming pared 5 bases from V and 3 bases from J, leaving 14 bases between. Written as DNA, the CDR3 is TGTGCCAGTAGTCCAGGGATAGGGTTCTACGAGCAGTACTTC. Its protein product is CASSPGIGFYEQYF.

This clone was detected a few times. The J gene is TRBJ1-1, the V gene TRBV4-2; 12 bases line up with TRBD1. Germline CDR1 reads LGHNA; CDR2 reads YNFKEQ. The trim removed 1 base at V and 5 bases at J, leaving 5 bases unmatched. The CDR3 spans 16 residues. DNA for the CDR3: TGTGCCAGCAGCCAAGCTGGGACAGGGGGCGAAACTGAAGCTTTCTTT. This sequence encodes CASSQAGTGGETEAFF.

V and J are TRBV5-1 and TRBJ2-3; 9 positions agree with TRBD2. V gave up 3 bases and J gave up 0 bases; unmatched junction bases: 20. The CDR3 extends over 21 amino acids. Per the germline V gene, CDR1 is SGHRS and CDR2 is YFSETQ. Written as DNA, the CDR3 is TGCGCCAGCAGCTCAGATCCGTGGCGGGAGGGCCCGGTCGCTAGCACAGATACGCAGTATTTT. Translating gives CASSSDPWREGPVASTDTQYF.

The rearrangement joins TRBV7-9 to TRBJ1-6; 8 bases line up with TRBD1. Per the germline V gene, CDR1 is SEHNR and CDR2 is FQNEAQ (reference sequence). This CDR3 is built from 14 residues. The ends lost 4 bases at V and 7 bases at J; junction bases unmatched: 3. As DNA, the CDR3 is TGTGCCAGCAGCTCAGGGGGCGGCAATTCACCCCTCCACTTT. Protein: CASSSGGGNSPLHF. Combining the CDR3 with reference TRBV7-9 and TRBJ1-6 gives the whole variable domain DTGVSQNPRHKITKRGQNVTFRCDPISEHNRLYWYRQTLGQGPEFLTYFQNEAQLEKSRLLSDRFSAERPKGSFSTLEIQRTEQGDSAMYLCASSSGGGNSPLHFGNGTRLTVT.

A remark on this clone: The sample carries other DNA sequences with the same CDR3. This chain uses TRBV29-1 with TRBJ1-1; 7 nucleotides line up with TRBD1. The length of the CDR3 is 17 residues. Per the germline V gene, CDR1 is SQVTM and CDR2 is ANQGSEA. Losses at the gene ends were 3 bases for V and 3 bases for J; bases not matched to a gene: 16. The CDR3 region has the DNA TGCAGCGTTGAGATCATCCGGGACAGTCTCGGCTACACTGAAGCTTTCTTT. Its translation: CSVEIIRDSLGYTEAFF.

The chain couples TRBV30 to TRBJ2-7; 7 nucleotides line up with TRBD1. Per the germline V gene, CDR1 is GTSNPN and CDR2 is SVGIG (reference sequence). There are 13 residues in the CDR3. The ends lost 3 bases at V and 0 bases at J; junction bases unmatched: 2. DNA for the CDR3: TGTGCCTGGAGATGGGACAGCTCCTACGAGCAGTACTTC. It codes for CAWRWDSSYEQYF.

The gene calls are TRBV20-1 and TRBJ2-7; the D is unclear. Trimming took off 5 bases at V and 3 bases at J, with 5 bases between the two ends. The CDR3 contains 10 residues. CDR1 and CDR2 (germline): DFQATT, SNEGSKA (reference sequence). This chain's CDR3 is CSAANYEQYF. As DNA, the CDR3 is TGCAGTGCTGCTAACTACGAGCAGTACTTC.

The gene calls are TRBV6-5 and TRBJ2-7; TRBD2 might be the D (5 bases). The CDR3 length is 14 residues. The V gene lost 5 bases and the J gene lost 7 bases, with 18 bases spanning the gap. Germline values: CDR1 MNHEY, CDR2 SVGAGI. The chain's CDR3 is CASSPAEVSGEQYV. The CDR3 nucleotides read TGTGCCAGCAGTCCAGCGGAGGTCTCTGGTGAGCAGTACGTC.

This clone appeared once. The chain has TRBV2 and TRBJ2-3; 9 bases line up with TRBD2. Looked up from germline, CDR1 is SNHLY and CDR2 is FYNNEI. The CDR3 length is 17 residues. Losses at the gene ends were 0 bases for V and 5 bases for J; bases not matched to a gene: 9. The CDR3 protein is CASSEARLAGTQDTQYF. The CDR3 DNA reads TGTGCCAGCAGTGAAGCGCGGCTAGCGGGAACACAAGATACGCAGTATTTT.